The 3 T cell receptor beta chains below all came from one sample that was sequenced in a study of T cell changes during pregnancy in multiple sclerosis. Assay: immunoSEQ multiplex PCR; the TCRdb copy retains only in-frame clones and omits some. The sample yields about 46,000 clones, 90% to 95% seen once. Sample: CD8+ T cells from peripheral blood mononuclear cells, taken in the first trimester of pregnancy. Every receptor here comes from a female donor with multiple sclerosis, enrolled in a pregnancy study.

This clone has just one count. The chain joins TRBV11-3 to TRBJ2-3; 13 nucleotides line up with TRBD2. The CDR3 totals 18 residues. CDR1 and CDR2 from the germline V gene are SGHNT and YENEEA. Trimming at V came to 1 base and at J to 1 base, leaving 5 bases not matched to a gene. The CDR3 is CASSLVGLAGWGTDTQYF. CDR3 DNA sequence: TGTGCCAGCAGCTTAGTGGGACTAGCGGGATGGGGCACAGATACGCAGTATTTT. Filled out from reference TRBV11-3 and TRBJ2-3, the complete variable domain reads EAGVVQSPRYKIIEKKQPVAFWCNPISGHNTLYWYLQNLGQGPELLIRYENEEAVDDSQLPKDRFSAERLKGVDSTLKIQPAELGDSAVYLCASSLVGLAGWGTDTQYFGPGTRLTVL.

The CDR3 DNA follows: TGTGCCAGCAGTTCCTCTCCGGGTCACGGGAATGAGCAGTTCTTC. This translates into CASSSSPGHGNEQFF. The rearrangement uses TRBV27 and TRBJ2-1; no reliable D call. Germline V gene data show CDR1 as MNHEY and CDR2 as SMNVEV (reference sequence). This CDR3 is 15 amino acids long. Trimming pared 4 bases from V and 7 bases from J, leaving 17 bases between.

This clone was seen just once. The chain employs TRBV14 and TRBJ1-1; no definite D call. Germline assignment: CDR1 SGHDN and CDR2 FVKESK. Trimming left V 2 bases short and J 2 bases short, with 12 bases between. This CDR3 spans 15 amino acids. CDR3 bases: TGTGCCAGCAGCCAAATGGGAGGTCGTAACACTGAAGCTTTCTTT. Translation: CASSQMGGRNTEAFF.